Listed here are 32 T cell receptor beta chains from one sample, sequenced in a study of Ad26.COV2.S vaccination and SARS-CoV-2 variants. Treatment noted: some 20 received Ad26.COV2.S at low or high dose, single or two shots; several received placebo; per-sample allocation not given. Repertoires come from day 63 after the first vaccine or placebo injection. Assay used: immunoSEQ multiplex PCR; TCRdb lists only in-frame clones, some missing. In the table there are around 300,000 clones, about 90% of which are singletons. The input for sequencing was peripheral blood, taken in a trial of Ad26.COV2.S vaccine versus placebo. The receptors originated from a person aged 18 to 59 who received the Ad26.COV2.S COVID-19 vaccine or a placebo.

The chain has TRBV6-2 or TRBV6-3 and TRBJ2-1; 7 bases align to TRBD2. Trimming cost V 4 bases and J 2 bases; bases outside gene matches: 11. The CDR3 covers 17 residues. The V gene's germline CDR1 is MNHEY and CDR2 SVGEGT. The DNA of the CDR3 is TGTGCCAGCAGTTTGAGAATCGGGCTAGCGGCCTACAATGAGCAGTTCTTC. Translation: CASSLRIGLAAYNEQFF.

The rearrangement links TRBV7-9 to TRBJ2-7; TRBD1 aligns across 8 bases. The V gene's germline CDR1 is SEHNR and CDR2 FQNEAQ (reference sequence). The junction had 11 bases not matched to a gene; V was cut back by 4 bases and J by 6 bases. The length of the CDR3 is 15 residues. This CDR3 is CASSSGGDRPVEQYF. For the CDR3, the DNA is TGTGCCAGCAGCTCGGGTGGGGACAGGCCGGTCGAGCAGTACTTC.

The rearrangement links TRBV9 to TRBJ2-3; D is unclear. Germline lookup yields CDR1 SGDLS and CDR2 YYNGEE. The CDR3 consists of 14 residues. Trimming stripped 0 bases from V and 0 bases from J, with 5 bases between. The CDR3 sequence: CASSVEYSTDTQYF. As DNA, the CDR3 is TGTGCCAGCAGCGTAGAGTATAGCACAGATACGCAGTATTTT.

This clone showed up just once. This chain connects TRBV6-2 or TRBV6-3 to TRBJ1-1; TRBD1 agrees at 7 bases. In germline, CDR1 is MNHEY, CDR2 SVGEGT. The CDR3 has 17 amino acids. V lost 5 bases, J lost 5 bases, and 17 bases stayed unmatched. This CDR3 is CASSPRDRARLGTEAFF. The DNA for the CDR3 is TGTGCCAGCAGTCCGCGGGACAGAGCCCGTTTAGGGACTGAAGCTTTCTTT.

The genes are TRBV6-2 or TRBV6-3 and TRBJ2-1; D is unclear. The germline gives CDR1 MNHEY, CDR2 SVGEGT. V shed 5 bases and J shed 8 bases, with 10 bases lying between them. This CDR3 comprises 12 residues. CDR3: CASSPLRDEQFF. DNA for the CDR3: TGTGCCAGCAGTCCCCTTAGAGATGAGCAGTTCTTC.

The chain employs TRBV7-9 and TRBJ2-3, with D maybe TRBD2 (5 bases). Germline V lookup: CDR1 SEHNR, CDR2 FQNEAQ (reference sequence). With 11 bases removed from V and 2 bases from J, the gap between germline ends came to 14 bases. The CDR3 spans 13 residues. The CDR3 here is CAGAERSTDTQYF. The CDR3 DNA follows: TGTGCCGGAGCGGAGAGATCCACAGATACGCAGTATTTT.

This sequence joins TRBV30 and TRBJ1-2; no definite D call. The V gene lost 0 bases and the J gene lost 4 bases, with 12 bases spanning the gap. This CDR3 has 14 amino acids. Germline V CDR1 and CDR2: GTSNPN, SVGIG (reference sequence). The CDR3 DNA is TGTGCCTGGAGTGTACTGAGGGATGGCTATGGCTACACCTTC. Translated, it gives CAWSVLRDGYGYTF.

This clone appeared a few times. This chain links TRBV9 with TRBJ1-2; D uncertain. The V end was cut by 0 bases, the J end by 7 bases, with 19 bases between. The CDR3 loop spans 16 amino acids. Germline loops: CDR1 SGDLS, CDR2 YYNGEE. CDR3 nucleotides: TGTGCCAGCAGCGTAGAAGGGCGGACCCTAGCTACTGGCTACACCTTC. It translates to CASSVEGRTLATGYTF. Variable domain in full (rest from reference TRBV9 and TRBJ1-2): DSGVTQTPKHLITATGQRVTLRCSPRSGDLSVYWYQQSLDQGLQFLIQYYNGEERAKGNILERFSAQQFPDLHSELNLSSLELGDSALYFCASSVEGRTLATGYTFGSGTRLTVV.

The V and J genes are TRBV30 and TRBJ1-1, with a possible D match to TRBD1 (5 bases). CDR1 is GTSNPN and CDR2 is SVGIG in the germline V gene (reference sequence). This CDR3 is 15 amino acids long. V shed 3 bases and J shed 0 bases, with 14 bases lying between them. The CDR3 DNA follows: TGTGCCTGGAGGGACAAGGGGCAGCTGAACACTGAAGCTTTCTTT. Protein sequence: CAWRDKGQLNTEAFF.

The V and J genes are TRBV3-1 (or the pseudogene TRBV3-2) and TRBJ1-1; D may be TRBD1 (5 bases). CDR1 and CDR2 from the germline V gene are LGHDT and YNNKEL (reference sequence). V was pared by 1 base and J by 1 base, with 7 bases between. The CDR3 loop spans 14 amino acids. The CDR3 DNA sequence: TGTGCCAGCAGCCAAGTCGGGACGAACACTGAAGCTTTCTTT. This codes for CASSQVGTNTEAFF.

V is TRBV19 and J is TRBJ1-6; D is possibly TRBD1 (5 bases). The CDR3 has 16 residues. V was cut by 9 bases and J by 3 bases, with 18 bases left in between. In germline, CDR1 is LNHDA, CDR2 SQIVND (reference sequence). CDR3 sequence: CASRRTPSNYNSPLHF. CDR3 sequence (DNA): TGTGCCAGCCGCCGGACACCCAGCAACTATAATTCACCCCTCCACTTT.

The chain has TRBV2 and TRBJ2-7; D perhaps matches TRBD1 (5 bases). The CDR3 runs 15 residues. Trimming cost V 3 bases and J 2 bases, with 14 bases left between them. Germline assignment: CDR1 SNHLY and CDR2 FYNNEI. The CDR3 DNA reads as TGTGCCAGCAGTGAGGGGTCAGGGAACCCCTACGAGCAGTACTTC. Its translation: CASSEGSGNPYEQYF.

This clone turned up a few times. The chain employs TRBV28 and TRBJ1-2; TRBD1 might be the D (5 bases). The germline V gene has CDR1 MDHEN and CDR2 SYDVKM. V was pared by 6 bases and J by 5 bases, with 16 bases between. The CDR3 extends over 14 amino acids. The CDR3 protein is CASRINTRGYGYTF. CDR3 nucleotide sequence: TGTGCCAGCAGGATCAATACAAGGGGATATGGCTACACCTTC.

This chain links TRBV19 with TRBJ1-5, with 8 bases fitting TRBD1. V dropped 5 bases and J dropped 6; count of bases not matched to a gene: 6. CDR1 and CDR2 (germline): LNHDA, SQIVND (reference sequence). The CDR3 is made up of 14 amino acids. The CDR3 sequence: CASSVQGAGQPQHF. CDR3 in DNA: TGTGCCAGTAGTGTGCAGGGGGCAGGTCAGCCCCAGCATTTT.

The chain has TRBV18 and TRBJ1-3; 9 nucleotides line up with TRBD1. Losses at the gene ends were 4 bases for V and 4 bases for J; bases not matched to a gene: 8. The germline V gene encodes CDR1 KGHSH and CDR2 LQKENI. The CDR3 has 16 amino acids. Written as DNA, the CDR3 is TGTGCCAGCTCACGATTGGGACAGGGCACGGGAAACACCATATATTTT. Its protein product is CASSRLGQGTGNTIYF.

This chain links TRBV30 with TRBJ1-5, with TRBD1 as a possible D gene (6 bases). The CDR3 has 13 residues. The V end lost 2 bases, the J end lost 6 bases, and 11 bases lay between the germline ends. Germline loops: CDR1 GTSNPN, CDR2 SVGIG (reference sequence). Here the CDR3 DNA reads TGTGCCTGGAGTCCACAGGGAGTTCAGCCCCAGCATTTT. Translated: CAWSPQGVQPQHF.

This chain uses TRBV3-1 (or the pseudogene TRBV3-2) with TRBJ2-5; TRBD1 is a possible D gene (6 bases). V gave up 4 bases and J gave up 5 bases, with 23 bases separating them. Germline CDR1 is LGHDT and CDR2 is YNNKEL (reference sequence). The CDR3 totals 17 residues. The CDR3 DNA reads TGTGCCAGCAGCCCCCATCGAGGGAACAGGGTTTCGGAGACCCAGTACTTC. This gives the protein CASSPHRGNRVSETQYF.

The chain joins TRBV9 to TRBJ2-7; D might be TRBD1 (5 bases). Germline V gene sequence: CDR1 SGDLS, CDR2 YYNGEE. V was pared by 2 bases and J by 1 base, with 10 bases between. This CDR3 spans 14 amino acids. The CDR3, as DNA: TGTGCCAGCAGCGTGGGGCGCATTTCCTACGAGCAGTACTTC. This codes for CASSVGRISYEQYF.

This clone was detected only once. The chain has TRBV4-3 and TRBJ1-1; D is possibly TRBD1 (5 bases). CDR3 length: 15 residues. V dropped 1 base and J dropped 3 bases, with 12 bases sitting between them. Germline V lookup: CDR1 LGHNA, CDR2 YSLEER. The CDR3, as DNA: TGCGCCAGCAGCCAAGGCCGGATGGGGGACACTGAAGCTTTCTTT. Protein sequence: CASSQGRMGDTEAFF.

The CDR3 spells CASSLYKEETQYF. The CDR3 nucleotides are TGTGCCAGCAGCTTATATAAGGAAGAGACCCAGTACTTC. The rearrangement uses TRBV7-2 and TRBJ2-5; D call uncertain. The germline gives CDR1 SGHTA, CDR2 FQGNSA. The ends were cut back, 2 bases at V and 3 bases at J, with 7 bases in the middle. The CDR3 has 13 residues.

The chain combines TRBV19 with TRBJ1-1, with 7 bases lining up with TRBD1. Unmatched junction bases numbered 8, after V lost 4 bases and J lost 6 bases. The V gene's germline CDR1 is LNHDA and CDR2 SQIVND (reference sequence). The CDR3 spans 14 residues. CDR3 sequence (DNA): TGTGCCAGTAGTACGGGGGACAGCAGGGCTGAAGCTTTCTTT. It specifies CASSTGDSRAEAFF.

The V and J genes are TRBV5-6 and TRBJ1-4; D possibly corresponds to TRBD1 (5 bases). The CDR3 runs to 17 residues. The ends were cut back, 4 bases at V and 0 bases at J, with 16 bases in the middle. The germline CDR1 and CDR2 sequences are SGHDT and YYEEEE. CDR3: CASSKGAPGSTNEKLFF. The CDR3 nucleotides are TGTGCCAGCAGCAAAGGGGCCCCGGGGTCAACTAATGAAAAACTGTTTTTT. The entire variable domain, with the rest obtained from reference TRBV5-6 and TRBJ1-4, is as follows: DAGVTQSPTHLIKTRGQQVTLRCSPKSGHDTVSWYQQALGQGPQFIFQYYEEEERQRGNFPDRFSGHQFPNYSSELNVNALLLGDSALYLCASSKGAPGSTNEKLFFGSGTQLSVL.

J is TRBJ2-3 and V is TRBV30; 9 bases match TRBD2. The germline CDR1 and CDR2 sequences are GTSNPN and SVGIG (reference sequence). The J segment lost 2 bases and the V segment lost 2 bases, leaving 2 bases of the junction unmatched. This CDR3 has 14 residues. Written as DNA, the CDR3 is TGTGCCTGGAGTACTAGCGGGCTCACAGATACGCAGTATTTT. Translation: CAWSTSGLTDTQYF.

V usage is TRBV11-3 and J usage is TRBJ1-3; D is uncertain. Between the trimmed V and J ends, which lost 4 bases and 0 bases, there was a span of 7 bases. Germline CDR1 reads SGHNT; CDR2 reads YENEEA. CDR3 length: 14 amino acids. The CDR3 sequence: CASSSRGSGNTIYF. CDR3 nucleotides: TGTGCCAGCAGCTCCCGGGGCTCTGGAAACACCATATATTTT.

This clone was observed once. The gene calls are TRBV7-6 and TRBJ1-1, with D possibly matching TRBD1 (5 bases). Germline-derived CDR1 and CDR2 are SGHVS and FNYEAQ. The CDR3 is 14 residues long. V was cut by 1 base and J by 10 bases, with 16 bases left in between. The CDR3 region is CASSLGFQGGGAFF. In DNA, the CDR3 is TGTGCCAGCAGCTTAGGGTTTCAGGGCGGAGGAGCTTTCTTT.

This clone has just one count. This chain joins TRBV21-1 and TRBJ1-2; TRBD1, as called in the table, went unchecked against the DNA. TRBV21-1 is designated a pseudogene. The CDR3 spans 14 residues. CDR3 in amino acids: CASSLDRLNYGYTF. The CDR3, as DNA: TGTGCCAGCTCTTTGGACAGGCTTAACTATGGCTACACCTTC.

This clone was recorded only once. This chain connects TRBV12-5 to TRBJ2-5, with a possible D match to TRBD1 (7 bases). In germline, CDR1 is LGHNT, CDR2 FRNRAP. The CDR3 extends over 18 amino acids. Trimming removed 2 bases from V and 4 bases from J, with 23 bases in between. The CDR3 region is CASGLPTGLVGGRETQYF. CDR3 in DNA: TGTGCTAGTGGTTTGCCGACAGGGTTGGTTGGAGGGAGAGAGACCCAGTACTTC.

The gene calls are TRBV6-2 or TRBV6-3 and TRBJ2-5, with 8 bases aligning to TRBD2. Germline values: CDR1 MNHEY, CDR2 SVGEGT. The CDR3 runs 14 residues. Trimming removed 5 bases from V and 5 bases from J; junction bases left unmatched: 7. In DNA, the CDR3 is TGTGCCAGCAGTCATCCGGGACTAGTGGAGACCCAGTACTTC. It is translated as CASSHPGLVETQYF.

The chain is built from TRBV27 and TRBJ2-2, with TRBD1 matching over 7 bases. The junction had 1 base not matched to a gene; V was cut back by 4 bases and J by 5 bases. Germline V gene sequence: CDR1 MNHEY, CDR2 SMNVEV (reference sequence). The CDR3 is made up of 13 amino acids. The CDR3 reads CASSYRGTGELFF. Here the CDR3 DNA reads TGTGCCAGCAGTTACAGGGGTACCGGGGAGCTGTTTTTT.

This clone has just one count. This chain links TRBV27 with TRBJ1-4, with 8 positions matching TRBD1. Trimming at V came to 5 bases and at J to 4 bases, leaving 9 bases not matched to a gene. Germline V gives CDR1 MNHEY, CDR2 SMNVEV (reference sequence). This CDR3 has 16 amino acids. This CDR3 reads CASSKDRGGDNEKLFF. DNA of the CDR3: TGTGCCAGCAGTAAAGACAGGGGAGGTGATAATGAAAAACTGTTTTTT.

This sequence joins TRBV7-9 and TRBJ1-2; 12 bases match TRBD1. CDR1 is SEHNR, CDR2 FQNEAQ, per germline (reference sequence). The CDR3 loop spans 16 amino acids. V lost 3 bases, J lost 4 bases, and 6 bases stayed unmatched. CDR3 nucleotides: TGTGCCAGCAGCTTGTGGGACAGGGGGCTCGGCTATGGCTACACCTTC. It encodes CASSLWDRGLGYGYTF.

The chain combines TRBV18 with TRBJ1-1; D is uncertain. Germline loops: CDR1 KGHSH, CDR2 LQKENI. The CDR3 spans 12 residues. Trimming stripped 2 bases from V and 6 bases from J, with 7 bases between. DNA for the CDR3: TGTGCCAGCTCACCAGGGGAGCCTGAAGCTTTCTTT. It yields the protein CASSPGEPEAFF.